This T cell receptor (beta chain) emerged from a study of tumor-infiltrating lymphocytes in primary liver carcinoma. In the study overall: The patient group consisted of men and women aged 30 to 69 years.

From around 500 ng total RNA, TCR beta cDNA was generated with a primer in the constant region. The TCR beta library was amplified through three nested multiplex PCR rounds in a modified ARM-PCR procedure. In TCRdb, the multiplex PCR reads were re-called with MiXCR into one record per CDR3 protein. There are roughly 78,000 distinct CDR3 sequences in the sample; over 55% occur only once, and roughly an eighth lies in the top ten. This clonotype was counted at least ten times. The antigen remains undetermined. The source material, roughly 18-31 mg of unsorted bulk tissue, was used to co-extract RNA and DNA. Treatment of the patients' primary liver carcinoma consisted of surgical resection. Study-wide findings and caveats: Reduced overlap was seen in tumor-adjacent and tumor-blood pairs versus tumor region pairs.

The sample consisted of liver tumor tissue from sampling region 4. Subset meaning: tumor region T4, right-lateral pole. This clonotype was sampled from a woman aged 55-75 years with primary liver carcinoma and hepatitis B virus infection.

CDR3 nucleotide sequence: TGTGCCAGCACCGACCCCCGGACTAGCGGGAGATACAATGAGCAGTTCTTC. It encodes CASTDPRTSGRYNEQFF. V gene TRBV6-2 or TRBV6-3 combines with J gene TRBJ2-1; 13 nucleotides agree with TRBD2. Per germline, CDR1 MNHEY and CDR2 SVGEGT. Trimming took 7 bases from V and 4 from J; bases not matched to a gene: 10. The CDR3 extends over 17 amino acids.